This T cell receptor beta chain was observed in a study of blood T cell repertoires in COVID-19. On the study more broadly: Both acute and convalescent COVID-19 samples were obtained from the United States, Italy and Spain. PBMCs, B-cell-depleted T cells, or T cells provided the cDNA or gDNA that made up the material.

Per the study methods: Estimation of nucleated cell counts was performed using reference gene primer amplification. Method: immunoSEQ multiplex PCR; TCRdb's copy keeps in-frame clones and lacks some. V and J calls and clone size come straight from that table; D and trimming were deduced from the DNA. Among some 140,000 clones listed, around 85% were seen once. J gave up 0 bases and V 7 bases, and 13 bases lay outside the gene matches. The germline gives CDR1 MDHEN, CDR2 SYDVKM. This CDR3 is 18 amino acids long. This clone was seen only a few times. V is TRBV28 and J is TRBJ1-5, with TRBD1 matching 9 bases. The origin of this receptor is an elderly woman with acute or convalescent COVID-19. The sequenced sample was peripheral blood. The CDR3 is CASNLAGQGVFSNQPQHF. The CDR3 coding sequence is TGTGCCAGCAATTTGGCGGGACAGGGTGTGTTTAGCAATCAGCCCCAGCATTTT.